The 23 T cell receptor beta chains given below trace back to one sample, sequenced in a study of blood T cells in healthy people across ages. Using a J-beta primer mix together with a sample-barcoded 5' primer, a second PCR was run for roughly 6 to 11 cycles. Each CDR3 protein is one row after TCRdb ran MiXCR on the 5' RACE reads. The sample has approximately 800,000 distinct CDR3 sequences; approximately 35% are singletons. Specimen: blood. Every receptor here comes from a man between 18 and 29 years old in good health.

The table lists this clonotype with many counts. The rearrangement joins TRBV12-3 or TRBV12-4 to TRBJ1-2, with 10 nucleotides matching TRBD1. V dropped 5 bases and J dropped 10; count of bases not matched to a gene: 4. The CDR3 runs to 12 residues. CDR3 in DNA: TGTGCCAGCAGTCCGGGGACAGGGGACTACACCTTC. Its translation: CASSPGTGDYTF.

V usage is TRBV2 and J usage is TRBJ1-5; D is undetermined. The V end was cut by 2 bases, the J end by 3 bases, with 8 bases between. The CDR3 has 14 residues. CDR1 is SNHLY and CDR2 is FYNNEI in the germline V gene. CDR3 sequence reads: CASSETVSNQPQHF. For the CDR3, the DNA is TGTGCCAGCAGTGAAACGGTCTCCAATCAGCCCCAGCATTTT.

This clonotype was seen a handful of times. The chain joins TRBV6-5 to TRBJ1-2; D is possibly TRBD1 (5 bases). The CDR3 runs to 16 residues. The V end lost 0 bases, the J end lost 8 bases, and 19 bases lay between the germline ends. Germline assignment: CDR1 MNHEY and CDR2 SVGAGI. CDR3 in DNA: TGTGCCAGCAGTTACTCGTCGGGCCAGGGAAAGGCAGGCTACACCTTC. Its protein product is CASSYSSGQGKAGYTF.

V usage is TRBV5-1 and J usage is TRBJ1-1; no clear D. Trimming removed 4 bases from V and 4 bases from J, with 14 bases in between. CDR1 and CDR2 (germline): SGHRS, YFSETQ. The CDR3 has 14 residues. CDR3 nucleotide sequence: TGCGCCAGCAGCGTCGGAGGGTTCGGCACTGAAGCTTTCTTT. Its protein is CASSVGGFGTEAFF.

The chain recombines TRBV28 with TRBJ2-5, with 8 nucleotides matching TRBD1. J lost 11 bases, V lost 7 bases, and 18 bases had no gene match. CDR3 length: 15 amino acids. CDR1 and CDR2 (germline): MDHEN, SYDVKM. The CDR3 here is CASTTPGTGTYEQYF. For the CDR3, the DNA is TGTGCCAGCACTACACCCGGGACAGGTACATATGAGCAGTACTTC. The full variable domain, its missing parts supplied by reference TRBV28 and TRBJ2-5, is DVKVTQSSRYLVKRTGEKVFLECVQDMDHENMFWYRQDPGLGLRLIYFSYDVKMKEKGDIPEGYSVSREKKERFSLILESASTNQTSMYLCASTTPGTGTYEQYFGPGTRLLVL.

This chain connects TRBV4-1 to TRBJ2-5; TRBD2 agrees at 8 bases. The V gene's germline CDR1 is MGHRA and CDR2 YSYEKL. J gave up 4 bases and V 4 bases, and 5 bases lay outside the gene matches. This CDR3 is 14 amino acids long. This CDR3 is CASSPGLGAETQYF. In nucleotides, the CDR3 is TGCGCCAGCAGCCCGGGACTAGGGGCAGAGACCCAGTACTTC.

V and J are TRBV20-1 and TRBJ2-7; 9 positions agree with TRBD1. Looked up from germline, CDR1 is DFQATT and CDR2 is SNEGSKA (reference sequence). The CDR3 loop spans 14 amino acids. V lost 6 bases to trimming and J lost 2 bases; unmatched junction nucleotides: 8. CDR3 sequence reads: CSARRQGGAYEQYF. CDR3 bases: TGCAGTGCCCGCCGACAGGGGGGCGCCTACGAGCAGTACTTC.

As concerns this clonotype: The germline gene is not matched at one end of the junction; a read error may be the cause. The chain links TRBV7-8 to TRBJ1-1; D is unclear. The CDR3 consists of 15 residues. The V gene's germline CDR1 is SGHVS and CDR2 FQNEAQ. The CDR3 DNA is TGTGCCGGCAGCTTAGATGCAAGGGCCGACACTGAAGCTTTCTTT. Encoded protein: CAGSLDARADTEAFF.

This clonotype was counted at least ten times. V gene TRBV14 combines with J gene TRBJ1-2; D call uncertain. CDR3 length: 17 amino acids. V gave up 1 base and J gave up 1 base, with 16 bases separating them. Germline-derived CDR1 and CDR2 are SGHDN and FVKESK. CDR3 DNA sequence: TGTGCCAGCAGCCAAGGGTCCAGAGGGATCTTTAACTATGGCTACACCTTC. Translating it yields CASSQGSRGIFNYGYTF.

V gene TRBV27 combines with J gene TRBJ2-3; D may be TRBD1 (6 bases). The CDR3 has 13 amino acids. V lost 5 bases to trimming and J lost 5 bases, with 11 bases between them. Looked up from germline, CDR1 is MNHEY and CDR2 is SMNVEV (reference sequence). The CDR3 nucleotides are TGTGCCAGCAGTGTAGGGGGTGTAGATACGCAGTATTTT. Protein sequence: CASSVGGVDTQYF.

Regarding this clonotype: A much larger clone lies a single base off, so this may be a read error. The genes are TRBV12-3 or TRBV12-4 and TRBJ1-1, with D unclear. Trimming cost V 5 bases and J 2 bases, with 9 bases left between them. CDR3 size: 13 residues. This CDR3 is CASSVVSNTEAFF. CDR3 DNA: TGTGCCAGCAGTGTGGTAAGCAACACTGAAGCTTTCTTT.

The J gene is TRBJ2-1, the V gene TRBV14; D tentatively reads TRBD1 or TRBD2 (6 bases each). Germline CDR1 reads SGHDN; CDR2 reads FVKESK. There are 13 residues in the CDR3. Deletions cut 6 bases from V and 9 bases from J, with 15 bases between. This chain's CDR3 is CASSRNRDCEQFF. The CDR3 DNA follows: TGTGCCAGCAGTCGGAACAGGGACTGTGAGCAGTTCTTC.

The rearrangement uses TRBV27 and TRBJ1-4, with 7 bases that match TRBD1. This CDR3 region has 14 residues. The V gene end was trimmed by 6 bases and the J gene end by 8 bases; junction bases not matched to a gene: 9. CDR1 and CDR2 (germline): MNHEY, SMNVEV (reference sequence). The CDR3 here is CASSRTGFWEKLFF. CDR3 nucleotide sequence: TGTGCCAGCAGCCGGACAGGTTTCTGGGAAAAACTGTTTTTT.

This clonotype was found many times. This sequence joins TRBV7-6 and TRBJ2-1; 7 bases are shared with TRBD1. CDR3 size: 15 residues. V lost 8 bases, J lost 0 bases, and 7 bases stayed unmatched. The germline V gene encodes CDR1 SGHVS and CDR2 FNYEAQ. The CDR3 DNA sequence: TGTGCCAGCGCGAACAGGGGAAGCTCCTACAATGAGCAGTTCTTC. This gives the protein CASANRGSSYNEQFF.

In the case of this clonotype: This likely comes from a read error, as the CDR3 has no conserved phenylalanine or tryptophan at its end. The V and J genes are TRBV7-9 and TRBJ1-2; no firm D call. Germline-derived CDR1 and CDR2 are SEHNR and FQNEAQ (reference sequence). Trimming took 4 bases from V and 0 from J, leaving 9 bases between them. The CDR3 is 14 residues long. This CDR3 is CASSSGLANYGYTC. CDR3 nucleotide sequence: TGTGCCAGCAGCTCTGGACTGGCTAACTATGGCTACACCTGC.

The chain joins TRBV24-1 to TRBJ1-5, with unresolved D. The length of the CDR3 is 14 residues. The V gene lost 3 bases and the J gene lost 3 bases, with 8 bases spanning the gap. The germline V gene has CDR1 KGHDR and CDR2 SFDVKD. CDR3 DNA: TGTGCCACCAGTGATGCTGGGCCCAATCAGCCCCAGCATTTT. Translated: CATSDAGPNQPQHF.

This clonotype was observed at least ten times. The rearrangement uses TRBV3-1 and TRBJ2-1, with a weak D call TRBD1 (5 bases). V was cut by 3 bases and J by 9 bases, with 18 bases left in between. The CDR3 is made up of 15 amino acids. CDR1 LGHDT and CDR2 YNNKEL come from the germline V gene (reference sequence). The CDR3 is CASSQRQLERSEQFF. CDR3 sequence (DNA): TGTGCCAGCAGCCAGAGACAGTTGGAAAGGAGTGAGCAGTTCTTC.

The chain carries TRBV12-5 and TRBJ2-7; 7 bases line up with TRBD2. V shed 7 bases, J shed 2 bases, and the junction held 5 bases outside the gene matches. This CDR3 is built from 13 residues. CDR1 is LGHNT and CDR2 is FRNRAP in the germline V gene. The CDR3 DNA reads TGTGCTAGTGCCTTAAGCGGGGCCTACGAGCAGTACTTC. The encoded protein is CASALSGAYEQYF.

This clonotype has just a few counts. The chain has TRBV12-3 or TRBV12-4 and TRBJ2-1; either TRBD1 or TRBD2 may supply D (5 bases each). This CDR3 has 14 residues. V was shortened by 7 bases and J by 3 bases, with 13 bases between the two germline ends. This chain's CDR3 is CASKPGRDYNEQFF. The CDR3 DNA reads TGTGCCAGCAAACCGGGACGGGACTACAATGAGCAGTTCTTC.

Ten or more counts support this clonotype. The V call is TRBV7-2, the J call TRBJ1-2; TRBD1 matches 7 bases. CDR1 and CDR2 (germline): SGHTA, FQGNSA. The CDR3 is 13 residues long. The junction had 4 bases not matched to a gene; V was cut back by 5 bases and J by 4 bases. The CDR3 loop is CASSPTGVYGYTF. CDR3 DNA: TGTGCCAGCAGCCCAACAGGGGTCTATGGCTACACCTTC.

The chain links TRBV7-9 to TRBJ1-1; no definite D call. Germline lookup yields CDR1 SEHNR and CDR2 FQNEAQ (reference sequence). Trimming removed 5 bases at V and 1 base at J, with 14 bases between. The CDR3 is made up of 15 amino acids. CDR3 coding DNA: TGTGCCAGCAGCATAACGACCCGAACGAACACTGAAGCTTTCTTT. Translating it yields CASSITTRTNTEAFF.

This clonotype was seen a few times. One junction end disagrees with the germline gene, perhaps due to a read error. This chain connects TRBV6-5 to TRBJ2-3; 8 bases agree with TRBD1. The CDR3 contains 13 residues. CDR1 is MNHEY and CDR2 is SVGAGI in the germline V gene. CDR3 in DNA: TGTGCCAGCAGTGACTCGCCGGGACAGGTCCCGTATTTT. Its protein product is CASSDSPGQVPYF.

To note about this clonotype: Germline and junction disagree at one end, which may indicate a read error. The chain has TRBV14 and TRBJ2-1, with D tentatively TRBD2 (5 bases). The CDR3 covers 15 residues. CDR1 and CDR2 (germline): SGHDN, FVKESK. CDR3 sequence (DNA): TGTGCCAGCAGCCAACTCCTTAGCTCCTACAATGAGCGGTACTTC. This sequence encodes CASSQLLSSYNERYF.